A single sample is the source of the 28 T cell receptor beta chains below, sequenced in a study of a mutant IDH1 vaccine in newly diagnosed glioma. These TCRs' antigens remain unknown. This sample's time point: week 11, during vaccination. Every vaccination contained 300 ug of the mutant IDH1 20-mer peptide and was paired with topical imiquimod. Measured with immunoSEQ multiplex PCR; TCRdb has only the in-frame clones, and not every one. This table holds around 20,000 clones, 89% found once. Material: PBMCs, obtained from a glioma patient whose treatment included an IDH1 peptide vaccine. These receptors came from a woman in her forties with glioma.

The CDR3 here is CASSHIFANYGYTF. For the CDR3, the DNA is TGTGCCAGCAGTCACATCTTCGCTAACTATGGCTACACCTTC. This chain joins TRBV2 and TRBJ1-2; D remains unclear. The CDR3 spans 14 residues. Trimming removed 5 bases from V and 0 bases from J, with 10 bases in between. The germline V gene has CDR1 SNHLY and CDR2 FYNNEI.

This clone was observed a single time. The rearrangement joins TRBV2 to TRBJ1-1, with TRBD1 identical over 8 bases. Germline CDR1 reads SNHLY; CDR2 reads FYNNEI. Germline trimming cut 5 bases from V and 1 base from J; bases unmatched to any gene: 3. This CDR3 is 14 amino acids long. The CDR3 DNA follows: TGTGCCAGCAGTCGGACAGGGCCGAACACTGAAGCTTTCTTT. This codes for CASSRTGPNTEAFF. The variable domain in full, with the rest retrieved from reference TRBV2 and TRBJ1-1, is EPEVTQTPSHQVTQMGQEVILRCVPISNHLYFYWYRQILGQKVEFLVSFYNNEISEKSEIFDDQFSVERPDGSNFTLKIRSTKLEDSAMYFCASSRTGPNTEAFFGQGTRLTVV.

The rearrangement joins TRBV30 to TRBJ2-7; 7 bases align to TRBD2. Per germline, CDR1 GTSNPN and CDR2 SVGIG (reference sequence). V shed 1 base, J shed 4 bases, and the junction held 4 bases outside the gene matches. This CDR3 has 13 residues. For the CDR3, the DNA is TGTGCCTGGAGTGATGGTAGCGGGTACGAGCAGTACTTC. This codes for CAWSDGSGYEQYF.

This chain joins TRBV2 and TRBJ2-3; D is unresolved. Germline V lookup: CDR1 SNHLY, CDR2 FYNNEI. V lost 6 bases and J lost 1, with 14 bases in between. This CDR3 region has 15 residues. The DNA for the CDR3 is TGTGCCAGCAGGGCCTCGAGCGTCGGCACAGATACGCAGTATTTT. Protein: CASRASSVGTDTQYF.

Written as DNA, the CDR3 is TGCGCCAGCAGCTTCCTGGGGGGGATGGGGGAGCAGTACTTC. This encodes CASSFLGGMGEQYF. The chain links TRBV5-1 to TRBJ2-7; TRBD2 aligns across 7 bases. The CDR3 sequence is 14 residues long. Germline V CDR1 and CDR2: SGHRS, YFSETQ. V dropped 2 bases and J dropped 7; count of bases not matched to a gene: 9.

The J gene is TRBJ1-5, the V gene TRBV19; possibly TRBD1 for D (5 bases). The CDR3 consists of 17 residues. V was cut by 1 base and J by 1 base, with 14 bases left in between. CDR1 and CDR2 (germline): LNHDA, SQIVND (reference sequence). Here the CDR3 reads CASSIVTGTGSNQPQHF. The CDR3 DNA reads TGTGCCAGTAGTATAGTCACAGGTACCGGAAGCAATCAGCCCCAGCATTTT.

The chain employs TRBV6-5 and TRBJ1-1; possible D gene TRBD1, 5 bases. V was cut by 2 bases and J by 4 bases, with 11 bases left in between. Germline CDR1 is MNHEY and CDR2 is SVGAGI. The CDR3 is 14 residues long. Here the CDR3 DNA reads TGTGCCAGCAGTTACGGTCGGGGGTTCACTGAAGCTTTCTTT. This translates into CASSYGRGFTEAFF.

CDR3 sequence (DNA): TGTGCCAGCAGCGGGCTAGAGAATTCACCCCTCCACTTT. Residues: CASSGLENSPLHF. This chain joins TRBV5-6 and TRBJ1-6; D is undetermined. The CDR3 covers 13 residues. From germline, CDR1 is SGHDT and CDR2 YYEEEE. V was pared by 4 bases and J by 7 bases, with 9 bases between.

The CDR3 coding sequence is TGTGCCAGCAATACCAGGGGGCTGTATGGCTACACCTTC. Translated, it gives CASNTRGLYGYTF. The rearrangement uses TRBV6-1 and TRBJ1-2; 8 nucleotides line up with TRBD1. The V and J ends lost 7 bases and 5 bases, in that order; junction bases with no gene match: 6. CDR1 and CDR2 (germline): MNHNS, SASEGT. This CDR3 has 13 residues.

This clone has only one observation. The V call is TRBV7-3, the J call TRBJ2-7; 9 bases align to TRBD1. The V gene's germline CDR1 is SGHTA and CDR2 FQGTGA. With 2 bases clipped from V and 2 bases from J, the junction kept 4 bases outside the gene matches. The CDR3 extends over 15 amino acids. As DNA, the CDR3 is TGTGCCAGCAGCTTACAGACAGGGGGAGCCTACGAGCAGTACTTC. Encoded protein: CASSLQTGGAYEQYF.

V gene TRBV30 combines with J gene TRBJ2-3, with D possibly being TRBD1 (6 bases). Germline CDR1 GTSNPN, CDR2 SVGIG (reference sequence). CDR3 length: 22 residues. V was clipped by 0 bases and J by 3 bases, with 34 bases between them. The CDR3 loop is CAWSVGGVRGKQKPEKTDTQYF. CDR3 bases: TGTGCCTGGAGTGTTGGTGGGGTGAGGGGGAAACAGAAACCAGAAAAAACAGATACGCAGTATTTT.

CDR3 sequence: CATSEERDEQYF. For the CDR3, the DNA is TGTGCCACCAGCGAAGAAAGGGACGAGCAGTACTTC. The chain carries TRBV15 and TRBJ2-7, with no clear D. The CDR3 spans 12 residues. The germline CDR1 and CDR2 sequences are LNHNV and YYDKDF (reference sequence). V lost 5 bases and J lost 5, with 10 bases in between.

This chain connects TRBV6-5 to TRBJ2-7; 7 bases line up with TRBD1. J lost 2 bases, V lost 2 bases, and 6 bases had no gene match. CDR3 length: 15 amino acids. CDR1 is MNHEY and CDR2 is SVGAGI in the germline V gene. In nucleotides, the CDR3 is TGTGCCAGCAGTTACCCGCGACAGGGCACCTACGAGCAGTACTTC. The encoded protein is CASSYPRQGTYEQYF.

The V and J genes are TRBV6-5 and TRBJ2-2; D might be TRBD2 (5 bases). The CDR3 loop spans 13 amino acids. The V gene's germline CDR1 is MNHEY and CDR2 SVGAGI. Trimming removed 0 bases at V and 7 bases at J, with 6 bases between. The DNA of the CDR3 is TGTGCCAGCAGTTACTCGGCGGGCGGGGAGCTGTTTTTT. As protein: CASSYSAGGELFF.

The chain couples TRBV7-2 to TRBJ2-6, with 12 bases aligning to TRBD2. The junction had 2 bases not matched to a gene; V was cut back by 1 base and J by 1 base. This CDR3 comprises 18 residues. Germline CDR1 is SGHTA and CDR2 is FQGNSA. CDR3 protein: CASSLEGLAGSGANVLTF. The DNA of the CDR3 is TGTGCCAGCAGCTTAGAAGGACTAGCGGGGTCTGGGGCCAACGTCCTGACTTTC.

Concerning this clone itself: A read error may account for a junction end that differs from germline. This sequence joins TRBV10-1 and TRBJ1-1, with no clear D. Germline CDR1 and CDR2: WNHNN and SYGVQD (reference sequence). The CDR3 loop spans 12 amino acids. CDR3 coding DNA: TGCGCCAGCAGTGGACCCGGGATCGGGCCGGTCTTT. Its protein is CASSGPGIGPVF.

The chain is built from TRBV5-4 and TRBJ1-2; TRBD1 might be the D (5 bases). CDR3 length equals 13 residues. CDR1 SGHNT and CDR2 YYREEE come from the germline V gene (reference sequence). V was clipped by 5 bases and J by 4 bases, with 12 bases between them. The DNA of the CDR3 is TGTGCCAGCAGACAAGACAGACTCTATGGCTACACCTTC. It codes for CASRQDRLYGYTF. Supplemented by reference TRBV5-4 and TRBJ1-2, the full variable domain reads ETGVTQSPTHLIKTRGQQVTLRCSSQSGHNTVSWYQQALGQGPQFIFQYYREEENGRGNFPPRFSGLQFPNYSSELNVNALELDDSALYLCASRQDRLYGYTFGSGTRLTVV.

The rearrangement uses TRBV15 and TRBJ1-4; D unclear. Germline V gene lookup returns CDR1 LNHNV and CDR2 YYDKDF (reference sequence). The CDR3 runs 14 residues. V lost 0 bases, J lost 7 bases, and 9 bases lay in between. The CDR3 loop is CATSRDWNGEKLFF. CDR3 bases: TGTGCCACCAGCAGAGATTGGAACGGTGAAAAACTGTTTTTT.

CDR3 coding DNA: TGTGCCAGCAGTGCAACTGACCTAGCCAAAAACATTCAGTACTTC. Translating it yields CASSATDLAKNIQYF. The chain is built from TRBV6-1 and TRBJ2-4, with no clear D. This CDR3 is built from 15 residues. V lost 4 bases and J 0 bases, leaving 10 bases between the germline ends. The germline V gene encodes CDR1 MNHNS and CDR2 SASEGT.

This clone came up a few times. This chain joins TRBV7-2 and TRBJ2-7; 10 nucleotides line up with TRBD2. In germline, CDR1 is SGHTA, CDR2 FQGNSA. Trimming removed 5 bases from V and 0 bases from J; junction bases left unmatched: 13. The CDR3 length is 18 residues. The CDR3 reads CASSRLAGVAGGSYEQYF. In nucleotides, the CDR3 is TGTGCCAGCAGCCGCCTCGCTGGGGTAGCGGGGGGCTCCTACGAGCAGTACTTC. The whole variable domain, remainder taken from reference TRBV7-2 and TRBJ2-7, is GAGVSQSPSNKVTEKGKDVELRCDPISGHTALYWYRQSLGQGLEFLIYFQGNSAPDKSGLPSDRFSAERTGGSVSTLTIQRTQQEDSAVYLCASSRLAGVAGGSYEQYFGPGTRLTVT.

The CDR3 loop reads CAWSVRQPGINQPQHF. Here the CDR3 DNA reads TGTGCCTGGAGTGTACGACAGCCCGGGATAAATCAGCCCCAGCATTTT. V usage is TRBV30 and J usage is TRBJ1-5; a possible D gene is TRBD1 (5 bases). Germline-derived CDR1 and CDR2 are GTSNPN and SVGIG (reference sequence). Trimming pared 0 bases from V and 4 bases from J, leaving 16 bases between. This CDR3 region has 16 residues.

The rearrangement joins TRBV5-1 to TRBJ2-3, with 10 bases fitting TRBD2. Germline-derived CDR1 and CDR2 are SGHRS and YFSETQ. The trim removed 4 bases at V and 0 bases at J, leaving 8 bases unmatched. This CDR3 has 17 residues. The CDR3 loop is CASSPSGGRASTDTQYF. The CDR3 nucleotides read TGCGCCAGCAGCCCTAGCGGGGGACGTGCTAGCACAGATACGCAGTATTTT.

The chain couples TRBV11-2 to TRBJ2-5, with D possibly TRBD1 on 5 matching bases. Trimming cost V 5 bases and J 7 bases, with 17 bases left between them. Germline lookup yields CDR1 SGHAT and CDR2 FQNNGV. The length of the CDR3 is 14 residues. The CDR3 DNA follows: TGTGCCAGCAGCCTGATCAGGGCCCACGGGACCCAGTACTTC. Amino acids: CASSLIRAHGTQYF. The whole variable domain, filled in from reference TRBV11-2 and TRBJ2-5, reads EAGVAQSPRYKIIEKRQSVAFWCNPISGHATLYWYQQILGQGPKLLIQFQNNGVVDDSQLPKDRFSAERLKGVDSTLKIQPAKLEDSAVYLCASSLIRAHGTQYFGPGTRLLVL.

The chain couples TRBV29-1 to TRBJ1-2, with 11 bases lining up with TRBD1. The trim removed 7 bases at V and 4 bases at J, leaving 5 bases unmatched. The CDR3 contains 13 residues. Per germline, CDR1 SQVTM and CDR2 ANQGSEA. For the CDR3, the DNA is TGCAGCGGAGGGGGACAGGGGGGCTATGGCTACACCTTC. Encoded protein: CSGGGQGGYGYTF.

The rearrangement joins TRBV4-3 to TRBJ1-4; 10 positions match TRBD1. Unmatched junction bases numbered 8, after V lost 8 bases and J lost 5 bases. CDR1 and CDR2 from the germline V gene are LGHNA and YSLEER. This CDR3 is 15 amino acids long. The CDR3 DNA sequence: TGCGCCAGCTCCTATGACAGGGGGCGGAATGAAAAACTGTTTTTT. The encoded protein is CASSYDRGRNEKLFF.

This clone was counted between two and nine times. The V call is TRBV2, the J call TRBJ1-6; D is undetermined. The CDR3 extends over 15 amino acids. V was pared by 6 bases and J by 0 bases, with 9 bases between. Germline lookup yields CDR1 SNHLY and CDR2 FYNNEI. CDR3 coding DNA: TGTGCCAGCAGCAGGATTAGCTCCTATAATTCACCCCTCCACTTT. This gives the protein CASSRISSYNSPLHF. Complete variable domain (other parts from reference TRBV2 and TRBJ1-6): EPEVTQTPSHQVTQMGQEVILRCVPISNHLYFYWYRQILGQKVEFLVSFYNNEISEKSEIFDDQFSVERPDGSNFTLKIRSTKLEDSAMYFCASSRISSYNSPLHFGNGTRLTVT.

The CDR3 nucleotides are TGTGCCAGCAGCACTCGGGGGGCAAGCAATCAGCCCCAGCATTTT. Protein: CASSTRGASNQPQHF. The V gene is TRBV7-2, the J gene TRBJ1-5; the D gene is possibly TRBD1 (6 bases). V lost 5 bases to trimming and J lost 1 base, with 12 bases between them. Germline-derived CDR1 and CDR2 are SGHTA and FQGNSA. CDR3 length equals 15 residues.

The rearrangement uses TRBV13 and TRBJ2-2; 13 bases line up with TRBD2. CDR3 length: 18 residues. CDR1 and CDR2 from the germline V gene are PRHDT and FYEKMQ (reference sequence). Trimming took 2 bases from V and 1 from J; bases not matched to a gene: 4. CDR3 region: CASSLTGTSGMNTGELFF. The CDR3, as DNA: TGTGCCAGCAGCTTAACCGGGACTAGCGGGATGAACACCGGGGAGCTGTTTTTT.